This T cell receptor beta chain originates from a study of T cell clonotyping in hematopoietic cell transplantation. The germline CDR1 and CDR2 sequences are SGHVS and FNYEAQ. This CDR3 has 17 residues. V lost 1 base, J lost 4 bases, and 20 bases lay in between. The study's findings and limits: Recipient TCR diversity dropped after transplant; expanded clonotypes rose from day 30 to 180. Cells were unsorted, so CD4 and CD8 contributions were not separated.

Using immunoSEQ multiplex PCR, the repertoire was profiled, and TCRdb retains in-frame clones only, with some absent. Altogether about 36,000 clones are present, 80% to 90% being singletons, with the ten largest covering just under 2%. Worth noting for this clone: Its antigen is unknown.

The receptor's source is a woman aged 40 to 49 in good health. Some clones in this sample may be carry-over from other donors' samples. The chain uses TRBV7-6 and TRBJ2-7; maybe TRBD1 (5 bases). The sample was peripheral blood mononuclear cells. CDR3 sequence: CASSLVGSGHLLYEQYF. CDR3 nucleotide sequence: TGTGCCAGCAGCTTAGTCGGGTCCGGACACCTCCTTTACGAGCAGTACTTC.